This T cell receptor beta chain emerged from a study of radiation and T cells in renal cell carcinoma (dated by TCRdb to the early 2020s). Describing the broader study: Samples were obtained from a clinical trial, in which 15 Gy stereotactic body radiation therapy was delivered to primary renal cell carcinomas and nephrectomy was performed 4 weeks later. In the 40 to 60 samples combined, some 4,100,000 unique CDR3 nucleotide sequences were found, encoding roughly 2.5 million unique CDR3 amino acid sequences. In total, about 50 samples underwent TCR beta sequencing: 25 or so tumors plus 27 peripheral blood samples.

General findings and caveats noted by the study authors: With a single-armed trial design, the study had no way to address how radiation dose or scheduling affects the TCR repertoire. An increase in top tumor clonotypes in blood was observed from baseline to 2 weeks post-radiation, followed by contraction by 4 weeks, which was taken to suggest transient expansion of tumor-resident clones. Because pretreatment tumor biopsies were not available, the study could not determine whether clonotypes were already present within the tumor at baseline. Tracking of blood repertoire dynamics stopped at approximately four weeks after treatment, with no follow-up past that point.

Measured from the cysteine to the phenylalanine, the CDR3 is 14 residues long. The kept DNA is CDR3 alone, 42 bases in frame from the first base. Per the germline V gene (reference sequence), LNHDA is the CDR1 and SQIVND is the CDR2. The trim is 6 bases for V and 3 bases for J, with a gap of 14 bases between the germline ends. Comment on this clone: The target of this receptor is not known. The sample holds no much larger clone one base away, and base qualities are not on file.

Read against the paper, the sample's time point label means: baseline pretreatment blood. What the treatment or condition label conveys for this sample: 15 Gy SBRT to primary tumor, nephrectomy 4 weeks later. Serial peripheral blood from radiation-treated patients was sampled at baseline, 2 weeks and 4 weeks after SBRT to track tumor-enriched clonotypes. Every patient had renal cell carcinoma of clear cell pathology. Genomic DNA for TCR sequencing was prepared using the QIAamp DNA Blood Mini Kit (Qiagen). Only samples passing all quality control checks were included in the analyses. Following the manufacturer's recommendations, the immunoSEQ kit was used to generate TCR beta libraries from genomic DNA. To prepare libraries, a first multiplex PCR with proprietary primers was run, followed by a second PCR that added unique barcodes, and a bead cleanup was done after each round. A kit-provided positive control reaction and a negative control reaction were included in every sample batch. The final libraries were assessed on an Agilent 4200 TapeStation D1000 ScreenTape, pooled by volume, and quantified by qPCR. An Illumina NextSeq500 fitted with a MidOutput 150-cycle cartridge performed the sequencing, running 156 Read1 cycles and 15 Index1 cycles with the kit's custom primers. The pooled library was loaded at 0.95 to 1 pM, with a roughly 22% PhiX control spiked in. Per the source publication's procedure: The vendor-processed data were analyzed in R, and a clonotype was defined as all T cells that share the same CDR3 nucleotide sequence. In the clone abundance analyses, frequencies in each sample were normalized to that sample's 10,000 most abundant clones. Public T cell clones, which averaged fewer than five per sample, were removed prior to analysis. A difference in abundance of at least 32-fold between compartments was used to define tumor-enriched and baseline blood-enriched clonotypes. A beta-binomial differential abundance model was applied to find clonotypes that expanded or contracted between blood time points. The Baroni-Urbani and Buser coefficient was used to measure tumor-blood repertoire similarity, and groups were compared with two-tailed Wilcoxon tests in R. TCRdb limited this immuneACCESS table to in-frame rearrangements with V and J called. A share of clones is missing; checked studies link under half to unresolved V genes, and the rest is unexplained. That table furnishes V, J and clone size, whereas the DNA furnished D and trimming. This sample lists some 150,000 clones; around nine tenths were detected once. The ten largest clones represent approximately 12% of the sample.

The receptor was derived from a woman between 45 and 60 years old with renal cell carcinoma. Here the chain combines TRBV19 and TRBJ1-1; matching of 6 bases hints at TRBD1 as the D gene. The sequences come from blood, collected from a patient whose treatment included radiotherapy and nephrectomy. The encoded CDR3 is CASSPQPGDTEAFF. The nucleotide sequence is given as TGTGCCAGTAGCCCGCAGCCAGGGGACACTGAAGCTTTCTTT. Supplemented by the reference TRBV19 and TRBJ1-1 proteins around the CDR3, the complete variable domain is DGGITQSPKYLFRKEGQNVTLSCEQNLNHDAMYWYRQDPGQGLRLIYYSQIVNDFQKGDIAEGYSVSREKKESFPLTVTSAQKNPTAFYLCASSPQPGDTEAFFGQGTRLTVV.